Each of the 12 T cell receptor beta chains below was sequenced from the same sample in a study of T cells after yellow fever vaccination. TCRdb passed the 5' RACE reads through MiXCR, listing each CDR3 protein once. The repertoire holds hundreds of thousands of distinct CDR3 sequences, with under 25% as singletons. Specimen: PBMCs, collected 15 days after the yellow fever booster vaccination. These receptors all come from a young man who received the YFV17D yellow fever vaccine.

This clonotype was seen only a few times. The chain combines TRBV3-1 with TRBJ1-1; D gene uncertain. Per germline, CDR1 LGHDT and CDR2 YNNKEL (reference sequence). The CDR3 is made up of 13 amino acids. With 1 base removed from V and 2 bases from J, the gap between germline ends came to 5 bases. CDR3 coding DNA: TGTGCCAGCAGCCAAGTTATTAACACTGAAGCTTTCTTT. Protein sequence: CASSQVINTEAFF.

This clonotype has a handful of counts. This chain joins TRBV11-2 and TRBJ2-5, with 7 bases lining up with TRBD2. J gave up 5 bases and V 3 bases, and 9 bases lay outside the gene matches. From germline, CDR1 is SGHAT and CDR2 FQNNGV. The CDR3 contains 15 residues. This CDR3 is CASSFSSGGTETQYF. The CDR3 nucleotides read TGTGCCAGCAGCTTCTCTTCGGGGGGAACCGAGACCCAGTACTTC. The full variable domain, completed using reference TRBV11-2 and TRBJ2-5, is EAGVAQSPRYKIIEKRQSVAFWCNPISGHATLYWYQQILGQGPKLLIQFQNNGVVDDSQLPKDRFSAERLKGVDSTLKIQPAKLEDSAVYLCASSFSSGGTETQYFGPGTRLLVL.

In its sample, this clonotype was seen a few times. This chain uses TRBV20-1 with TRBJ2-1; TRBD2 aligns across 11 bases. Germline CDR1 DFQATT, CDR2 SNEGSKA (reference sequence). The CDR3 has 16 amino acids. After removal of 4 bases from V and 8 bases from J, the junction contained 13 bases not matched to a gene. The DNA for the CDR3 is TGCAGTGCTAAAGGGACTAGCGGACTGAGAGGGTATGAGCAGTTCTTC. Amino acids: CSAKGTSGLRGYEQFF.

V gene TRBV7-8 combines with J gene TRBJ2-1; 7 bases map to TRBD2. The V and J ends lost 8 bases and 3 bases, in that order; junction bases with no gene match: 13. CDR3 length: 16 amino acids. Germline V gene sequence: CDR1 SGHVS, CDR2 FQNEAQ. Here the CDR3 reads CASSPLSGMGYNEQFF. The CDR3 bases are TGTGCCAGCTCGCCGCTGAGCGGGATGGGCTACAATGAGCAGTTCTTC.

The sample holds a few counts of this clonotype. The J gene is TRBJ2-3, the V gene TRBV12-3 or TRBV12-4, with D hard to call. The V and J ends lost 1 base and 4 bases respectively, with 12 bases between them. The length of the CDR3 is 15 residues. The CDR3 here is CASSLDYRWPDTQYF. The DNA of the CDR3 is TGTGCCAGCAGTTTAGACTATAGGTGGCCAGATACGCAGTATTTT.

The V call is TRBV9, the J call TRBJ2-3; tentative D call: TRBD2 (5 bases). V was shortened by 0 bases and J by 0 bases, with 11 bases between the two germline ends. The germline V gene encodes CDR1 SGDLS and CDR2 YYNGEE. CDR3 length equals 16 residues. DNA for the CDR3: TGTGCCAGCAGCGTAGTGCCTAGCCCTAGCACAGATACGCAGTATTTT. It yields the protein CASSVVPSPSTDTQYF.

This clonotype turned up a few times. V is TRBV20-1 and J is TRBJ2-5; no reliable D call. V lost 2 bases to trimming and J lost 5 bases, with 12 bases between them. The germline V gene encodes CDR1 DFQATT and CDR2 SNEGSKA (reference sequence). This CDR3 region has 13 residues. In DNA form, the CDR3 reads TGCAGTGCTAGACCGATAGTTTTGGAGACCCAGTACTTC. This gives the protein CSARPIVLETQYF.

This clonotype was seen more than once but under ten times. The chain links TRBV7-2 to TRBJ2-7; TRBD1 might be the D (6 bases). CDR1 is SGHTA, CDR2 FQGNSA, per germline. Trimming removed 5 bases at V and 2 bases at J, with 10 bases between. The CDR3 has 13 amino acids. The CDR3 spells CASSVDRTYEQYF. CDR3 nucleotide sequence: TGTGCCAGCAGCGTGGACAGAACCTACGAGCAGTACTTC. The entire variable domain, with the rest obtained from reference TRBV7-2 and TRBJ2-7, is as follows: GAGVSQSPSNKVTEKGKDVELRCDPISGHTALYWYRQSLGQGLEFLIYFQGNSAPDKSGLPSDRFSAERTGGSVSTLTIQRTQQEDSAVYLCASSVDRTYEQYFGPGTRLTVT.

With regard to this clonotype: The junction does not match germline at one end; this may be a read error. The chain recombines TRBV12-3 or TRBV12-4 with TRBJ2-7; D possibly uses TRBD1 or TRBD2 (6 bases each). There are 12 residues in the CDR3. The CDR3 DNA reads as TGTGCCAGCAGTTTTAGGCTCGGGGGCCCGAAGTTC. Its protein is CASSFRLGGPKF.

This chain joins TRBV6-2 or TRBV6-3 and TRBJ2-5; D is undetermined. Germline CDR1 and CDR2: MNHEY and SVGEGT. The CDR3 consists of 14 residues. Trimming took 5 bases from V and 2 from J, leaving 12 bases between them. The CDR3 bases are TGTGCCAGCAGTCCTACGATACCGCAAGAGACCCAGTACTTC. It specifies CASSPTIPQETQYF.

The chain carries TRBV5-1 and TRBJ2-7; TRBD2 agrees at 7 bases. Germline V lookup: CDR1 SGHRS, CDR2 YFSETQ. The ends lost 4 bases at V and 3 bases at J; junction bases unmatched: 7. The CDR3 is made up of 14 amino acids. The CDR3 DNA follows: TGCGCCAGCAGCCCGGGCCAGCGGGACTACGAGCAGTACTTC. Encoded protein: CASSPGQRDYEQYF. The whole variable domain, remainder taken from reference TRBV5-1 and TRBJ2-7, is KAGVTQTPRYLIKTRGQQVTLSCSPISGHRSVSWYQQTPGQGLQFLFEYFSETQRNKGNFPGRFSGRQFSNSRSEMNVSTLELGDSALYLCASSPGQRDYEQYFGPGTRLTVT.

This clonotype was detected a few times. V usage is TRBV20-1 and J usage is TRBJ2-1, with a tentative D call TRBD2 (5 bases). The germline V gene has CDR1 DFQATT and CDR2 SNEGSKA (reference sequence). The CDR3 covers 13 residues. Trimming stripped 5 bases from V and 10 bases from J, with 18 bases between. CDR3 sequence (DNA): TGCAGTGCTGTCCGGGCCGGGAATCAAGAGCAGTTCTTC. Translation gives CSAVRAGNQEQFF.